This TCR beta chain derives from a study of beta chain features in type 1 diabetes. Study-wide results and caveats: The naive, central memory and Treg TCRB repertoires looked more alike in patients than they did in healthy donors. Type 1 diabetes patients had TCRB CDR3s that were shorter (moderately but significantly so) in all four CD4+ subsets.

The whole isolated RNA underwent reverse transcription, so sequencing captured expressed TCRB transcripts. Assay: immunoSEQ multiplex PCR; the TCRdb copy retains only in-frame clones and omits some. In the table there are about 190,000 clones, 7.8% of which are singletons. CD45RO/CCR7/CD25/CD127/CD95/CD27 separated CD4+ naive, central memory, regulatory and stem cell-like memory cells by sorting. The CDR3 runs 15 residues. V lost 4 bases and J lost 6, with 18 bases in between. Germline CDR1 is LGHNA and CDR2 is YNFKEQ. This clone was seen a few times. The antigen remains undetermined. The receptor was derived from a woman aged 40 to 55 with type 1 diabetes. This sequence joins TRBV4-2 and TRBJ1-1; TRBD1 might be the D (6 bases). Input material: central memory CD4+ T cells from blood. The CDR3 DNA reads TGTGCCAGCAGCCTTCAAACGCAGGGGAGCGCTGAAGCTTTCTTT. As protein: CASSLQTQGSAEAFF.